The rows below give T cell receptor beta chains drawn from one sample of a study of T cell clonotyping in hematopoietic cell transplantation. Generated by immunoSEQ multiplex PCR, the TCRdb table keeps only in-frame clones and is missing some. The top ten clones hold 2.4% of a sample with 10,000 or so clones, nearly 98% of them seen once. The input for sequencing was peripheral blood mononuclear cells, taken 100 days after allogeneic stem cell transplant. The receptors derive from a male patient aged 55 to 70 who had an allogeneic stem cell transplant from a related donor, so the T cells may come from the graft donor. Some clones in this sample may be carry-over from other donors' samples. The CDR3 runs from the conserved cysteine through the conserved F or W. Each record gives: V gene, D gene, J gene, CDR3 DNA, CDR3 protein. D genes are given only for firm matches.

v_gene: TRBV5-6
d_gene: .
j_gene: TRBJ1-3
CDR3nt: TGTGCCAGCAGCTATAAACAGGTTTATGGAAACACCATATATTTT
CDR3aa: CASSYKQVYGNTIYF

v_gene: TRBV4-3
d_gene: .
j_gene: TRBJ1-2
CDR3nt: TGCGCCAGCAGCCAAGAGACAGGCGCCCGCAGGGGCTACACCTTC
CDR3aa: CASSQETGARRGYTF

v_gene: TRBV25-1
d_gene: .
j_gene: TRBJ2-5
CDR3nt: TGTGCCAGCAGTCTCTACCGGGCCCCAGAGACCCAGTACTTC
CDR3aa: CASSLYRAPETQYF

v_gene: TRBV27
d_gene: .
j_gene: TRBJ1-5
CDR3nt: TGTGCCAGCAGGACCAGGGTGGAGGGCAATCAGCCCCAGCATTTT
CDR3aa: CASRTRVEGNQPQHF

v_gene: TRBV5-4
d_gene: TRBD1
j_gene: TRBJ2-7
CDR3nt: TGTGCCAGCAGCAAAGAGGACAGGGCCGAGCAGTACTTC
CDR3aa: CASSKEDRAEQYF

v_gene: TRBV6-5
d_gene: TRBD1
j_gene: TRBJ1-1
CDR3nt: TGTGCCAGCAGTTACACCTCAGGGGGCTTGGCGGCTGAAGCTTTCTTT
CDR3aa: CASSYTSGGLAAEAFF

v_gene: TRBV9
d_gene: .
j_gene: TRBJ2-3
CDR3nt: TGTGCCAGCAGCGTAGTGCGTGAGGGGCCGCAGTATTTT
CDR3aa: CASSVVREGPQYF

v_gene: TRBV29-1
d_gene: .
j_gene: TRBJ1-1
CDR3nt: TGCAGCGTTGATGAGGTGAACACTGAAGCTTTCTTT
CDR3aa: CSVDEVNTEAFF

v_gene: TRBV2
d_gene: .
j_gene: TRBJ2-7
CDR3nt: TGTGCCAGCACGGCAGATACCTACGAGCAGTACTTC
CDR3aa: CASTADTYEQYF

v_gene: TRBV10-3
d_gene: TRBD1
j_gene: TRBJ2-3
CDR3nt: TGTGCCATCAGTGGGAGACAGGGTCTGTCAGATACGCAGTATTTT
CDR3aa: CAISGRQGLSDTQYF

v_gene: TRBV5-1
d_gene: TRBD1
j_gene: TRBJ2-2
CDR3nt: TGCGCCAGCAGCCCCATAGACAGGGCGAACACCGGGGAGCTGTTTTTT
CDR3aa: CASSPIDRANTGELFF

v_gene: TRBV5-4
d_gene: .
j_gene: TRBJ2-6
CDR3nt: TGTGCCAGCAGCCCCGGATCGTCTGGGGCCAACGTCCTGACTTTC
CDR3aa: CASSPGSSGANVLTF

v_gene: TRBV5-1
d_gene: TRBD2
j_gene: TRBJ2-7
CDR3nt: TGCGCCAGCAGCAGGACGACTAGCGGGGTCTACGAGCAGTACTTC
CDR3aa: CASSRTTSGVYEQYF

v_gene: TRBV19
d_gene: .
j_gene: TRBJ1-3
CDR3nt: TGTGCCAGTAGTATAGACAGTTACTCTGGAAACACCATATATTTT
CDR3aa: CASSIDSYSGNTIYF